The rows below give T cell receptor beta chains drawn from one sample of a study of tumor-infiltrating lymphocytes in oesophageal squamous cell carcinoma. TCRdb ran MiXCR on the PCR reads and lists one entry per CDR3 protein. The table has under 20,000 distinct CDR3 sequences, around 38% seen once. The sample was blood. The receptors originated from a male donor with esophageal squamous cell carcinoma. CDR3s include the opening cysteine and the closing phenylalanine or tryptophan. D genes are given only for firm matches. A clone size is listed for some rows: how often the clone was seen (once, few, many), or a class if it is expanded.

clone_size,d_call,v_call,j_call,cdr3_aa,cdr3_nt
NA,TRBD2,TRBV6-2/TRBV6-3,TRBJ2-7,CASTRLAGRYEQYF,TGTGCCAGCACCCGACTAGCGGGAAGGTACGAGCAGTACTTC
NA,NA,TRBV7-8,TRBJ2-7,CASSLTGFHEQYF,TGTGCCAGCAGCCTAACCGGGTTCCACGAGCAGTACTTC
many,TRBD2,TRBV2,TRBJ2-1,CASSEGLADPYNEQFF,TGTGCCAGCAGTGAGGGACTAGCGGACCCTTACAATGAGCAGTTCTTC
NA,TRBD2,TRBV7-2,TRBJ2-7,CASSFYERGDEQYF,TGTGCCAGCTCCTTTTATGAGCGGGGCGACGAGCAGTACTTC
NA,TRBD2,TRBV7-6,TRBJ2-3,CASSTSGGSDTQYF,TGTGCCAGCAGCACTAGCGGGGGATCAGATACGCAGTATTTT
NA,NA,TRBV28,TRBJ1-1,CGTGLNTEAFF,TGCGGGACGGGTCTGAACACTGAAGCTTTCTTT
few,NA,TRBV2,TRBJ2-2,CAIPQGPNTGELFF,TGTGCCATACCCCAGGGGCCGAACACCGGGGAGCTGTTTTTT
many,TRBD1,TRBV5-1,TRBJ1-1,CASSLTDRATEAFF,TGCGCCAGCAGCTTAACCGACAGGGCCACTGAAGCTTTCTTT
medium-sized,TRBD2,TRBV6-1,TRBJ2-5,CASKMWSGGGKETQYF,TGTGCCAGCAAAATGTGGTCGGGAGGAGGAAAAGAGACCCAGTACTTC
many,NA,TRBV5-1,TRBJ2-3,CASSLGGQDTQYF,TGCGCCAGCAGCTTGGGGGGTCAAGATACGCAGTATTTT
many,NA,TRBV6-4,TRBJ2-1,CASSDSLAEVDEQFF,TGTGCCAGCAGTGACTCACTAGCTGAGGTCGATGAGCAGTTCTTC
medium-sized,NA,TRBV10-3,TRBJ1-1,CAISELGKNTEAFF,TGTGCCATCAGTGAGTTAGGGAAGAACACTGAAGCTTTCTTT
NA,NA,TRBV7-6,TRBJ2-7,CASSLGNGAPGYF,TGTGCTAGCAGCTTAGGTAACGGGGCACCAGGCTACTTC
NA,TRBD2,TRBV12-3/TRBV12-4,TRBJ2-7,CASRRETLYEQYF,TGTGCCAGCCGGCGGGAGACACTCTACGAGCAGTACTTC
few,NA,TRBV4-1,TRBJ2-5,CASSQDVGPGKVRYF,TGCGCCAGCAGCCAAGATGTTGGGCCGGGAAAGGTCCGGTACTTC
many,TRBD1,TRBV10-3,TRBJ2-1,CAISGQGGNEQFF,TGTGCCATCAGCGGACAGGGAGGCAATGAGCAGTTCTTC
many,TRBD2,TRBV4-2,TRBJ2-1,CASSQGKGGGSYNEQFF,TGTGCCAGCAGCCAAGGAAAGGGCGGGGGATCCTACAATGAGCAGTTCTTC
medium-sized,NA,TRBV7-2,TRBJ1-5,CASSLRPQLTVQPQHF,TGTGCCAGCAGCTTACGCCCCCAATTAACGGTTCAGCCCCAGCATTTT